A single sample gave rise to the 18 T cell receptor beta chains below, sequenced in a study of response to subunit inactivated influenza vaccine. TCRdb passed the RT-PCR reads through MiXCR, listing each CDR3 protein once. This sample has approximately 520,000 distinct CDR3 sequences, with roughly 23% found just once. The sample here was CD4+ T cells sorted from PBMCs, taken about 5 days after vaccination. The receptors shown here come from a man aged 45 to 65 who received an inactivated influenza vaccine.

In the case of this clonotype: Compared with germline, one end of the junction differs, possibly owing to a read error. The rearrangement joins TRBV7-6 to TRBJ2-5; no clear D. The CDR3 loop spans 10 amino acids. Germline CDR1 reads SGHVS; CDR2 reads FNYEAQ. The DNA of the CDR3 is TGTGCCAGCGGCTTGGGGACCCAGTACTTC. Protein: CASGLGTQYF.

The J gene is TRBJ2-3, the V gene TRBV10-3, with TRBD2 identical over 7 bases. The CDR3 length is 15 residues. Germline V gene data show CDR1 as ENHRY and CDR2 as SYGVKD. J was trimmed by 4 bases and V by 2 bases; bases with no gene match: 6. The CDR3 coding sequence is TGTGCCATCAGTGAGAGGCGGGAGCAGGCAGATACGCAGTATTTT. As protein: CAISERREQADTQYF.

The V call is TRBV6-1, the J call TRBJ1-1, with D possibly being TRBD1 (5 bases). CDR1 and CDR2 from the germline V gene are MNHNS and SASEGT. V was clipped by 2 bases and J by 1 base, with 14 bases between them. The CDR3 has 16 amino acids. This chain's CDR3 is CASSERGAFPNTEAFF. The CDR3 region has the DNA TGTGCCAGCAGTGAACGAGGGGCATTCCCGAACACTGAAGCTTTCTTT.

This clonotype appeared a few times. The chain couples TRBV20-1 to TRBJ2-7; a possible D gene is TRBD2 (6 bases). The ends were cut back, 5 bases at V and 5 bases at J, with 10 bases in the middle. The CDR3 contains 11 residues. From germline, CDR1 is DFQATT and CDR2 SNEGSKA (reference sequence). The CDR3 nucleotides are TGCAGTGCTGATCGGGAGCACGAGCAGTACTTC. It translates to CSADREHEQYF.

The chain recombines TRBV7-3 with TRBJ2-1; D is possibly TRBD2 (6 bases). The V end lost 2 bases, the J end lost 8 bases, and 25 bases lay between the germline ends. The CDR3 is made up of 18 amino acids. Germline V gene lookup returns CDR1 SGHTA and CDR2 FQGTGA. The chain's CDR3 is CASSLEVGGGTARHEQFF. CDR3 DNA sequence: TGTGCCAGCAGCTTAGAGGTGGGAGGCGGGACCGCCCGACATGAGCAGTTCTTC.

CDR3 sequence: CSAREKNRGVAYGYTF. For the CDR3, the DNA is TGCAGTGCTAGAGAAAAAAACAGGGGGGTGGCCTATGGCTACACCTTC. This sequence joins TRBV20-1 and TRBJ1-2; 8 bases fit TRBD1. The CDR3 spans 16 residues. Trimming removed 0 bases from V and 4 bases from J; junction bases left unmatched: 10. The germline V gene encodes CDR1 DFQATT and CDR2 SNEGSKA (reference sequence).

This clonotype has a handful of counts. The V call is TRBV7-2, the J call TRBJ1-2; a possible D gene is TRBD1 (5 bases). Germline V CDR1 and CDR2: SGHTA, FQGNSA. Trimming removed 0 bases at V and 8 bases at J, with 16 bases between. The CDR3 covers 15 residues. The CDR3 sequence: CASSLAFPGVEGYTF. DNA of the CDR3: TGTGCCAGCAGCTTAGCTTTCCCGGGGGTGGAGGGCTACACCTTC.

The V and J genes are TRBV6-5 and TRBJ1-2; possibly TRBD1 for D (6 bases). V shed 5 bases and J shed 10 bases, with 14 bases lying between them. Germline CDR1 is MNHEY and CDR2 is SVGAGI. This CDR3 is built from 12 residues. CDR3 in DNA: TGTGCCAGCAGTCAGCCGGGGGGGCACTACACCTTC. Protein product: CASSQPGGHYTF.

The genes are TRBV20-1 and TRBJ1-1; D is unresolved. V lost 2 bases and J lost 0, with 10 bases in between. CDR3 length: 14 residues. Germline CDR1 DFQATT, CDR2 SNEGSKA (reference sequence). CDR3 residues: CSARPGSMNTEAFF. For the CDR3, the DNA is TGCAGTGCTAGACCGGGCAGTATGAACACTGAAGCTTTCTTT.

V is TRBV6-1 and J is TRBJ1-1; tentative D call: TRBD1 (6 bases). This CDR3 contains 18 residues. The germline gives CDR1 MNHNS, CDR2 SASEGT. V was clipped by 6 bases and J by 1 base, with 24 bases between them. The CDR3 loop is CASRTGWGAHESNTEAFF. The DNA for the CDR3 is TGTGCCAGCAGGACCGGGTGGGGGGCACACGAATCGAACACTGAAGCTTTCTTT.

This clonotype was seen a few times. This chain uses TRBV18 with TRBJ1-6, with D tentatively TRBD1 (5 bases). The CDR3 has 15 amino acids. V was shortened by 2 bases and J by 5 bases, with 10 bases between the two germline ends. Germline CDR1 reads KGHSH; CDR2 reads LQKENI. This CDR3 reads CASSPGQGDNSPLHF. CDR3 nucleotide sequence: TGTGCCAGCTCACCAGGCCAGGGCGATAATTCACCCCTCCACTTT.

This chain connects TRBV28 to TRBJ2-2; TRBD1 or TRBD2 may be the D gene (6 bases each). The V end was cut by 6 bases, the J end by 2 bases, with 16 bases between. Germline V CDR1 and CDR2: MDHEN, SYDVKM. The length of the CDR3 is 16 residues. The CDR3 DNA reads as TGTGCCAGCAGGGAGGGGGGACACCTCAACACCGGGGAGCTGTTTTTT. Translation: CASREGGHLNTGELFF.

The J gene is TRBJ2-1, the V gene TRBV7-2; no reliable D call. The CDR3 length is 15 residues. CDR1 is SGHTA and CDR2 is FQGNSA in the germline V gene. Deletions cut 3 bases from V and 0 bases from J, with 9 bases between. The CDR3 sequence is CASSFSSRSYNEQFF. The CDR3 region has the DNA TGTGCCAGCAGCTTCTCGAGCCGCTCCTACAATGAGCAGTTCTTC.

The J gene is TRBJ2-2, the V gene TRBV5-1; 7 bases align to TRBD2. The CDR3 spans 16 residues. Germline-derived CDR1 and CDR2 are SGHRS and YFSETQ. With V trimmed by 4 bases and J by 6 bases, 12 bases remained unmatched. Here the CDR3 reads CASSSGDDHWAGELFF. The CDR3 nucleotides read TGCGCCAGCAGCAGCGGGGACGACCACTGGGCCGGGGAGCTGTTTTTT.

This clonotype was detected only a few times. CDR3 region: CASSLQGLGNQPQHF. The CDR3 coding sequence is TGTGCCAGCAGCTTACAGGGGCTCGGCAATCAGCCCCAGCATTTT. The rearrangement links TRBV7-9 to TRBJ1-5, with D possibly TRBD1 on 6 matching bases. In germline, CDR1 is SEHNR, CDR2 FQNEAQ (reference sequence). The ends were cut back, 2 bases at V and 2 bases at J, with 10 bases in the middle. This CDR3 has 15 amino acids.

This chain connects TRBV9 to TRBJ1-4; 8 positions agree with TRBD1. Germline V gives CDR1 SGDLS, CDR2 YYNGEE. V lost 0 bases, J lost 4 bases, and 5 bases stayed unmatched. The CDR3 has 16 amino acids. The CDR3 here is CASSVADRESNEKLFF. DNA for the CDR3: TGTGCCAGCAGCGTAGCGGACAGGGAGAGTAATGAAAAACTGTTTTTT. Combining the CDR3 with reference TRBV9 and TRBJ1-4 gives the whole variable domain DSGVTQTPKHLITATGQRVTLRCSPRSGDLSVYWYQQSLDQGLQFLIQYYNGEERAKGNILERFSAQQFPDLHSELNLSSLELGDSALYFCASSVADRESNEKLFFGSGTQLSVL.

This clonotype was counted between two and nine times. V gene TRBV20-1 combines with J gene TRBJ2-5; D gene unclear. This CDR3 comprises 14 residues. The germline gives CDR1 DFQATT, CDR2 SNEGSKA (reference sequence). Trimming stripped 0 bases from V and 4 bases from J, with 12 bases between. This chain's CDR3 is CSARDMSGRETQYF. CDR3 sequence (DNA): TGCAGTGCTAGAGATATGAGTGGACGAGAGACCCAGTACTTC.

The chain employs TRBV11-2 and TRBJ2-1; D not certain. V lost 4 bases to trimming and J lost 7 bases, with 17 bases between them. Germline V gene lookup returns CDR1 SGHAT and CDR2 FQNNGV. CDR3 length: 15 amino acids. Here the CDR3 reads CASSSPQLFWNEQFF. The CDR3 DNA sequence: TGTGCCAGCAGCTCCCCTCAACTATTCTGGAATGAGCAGTTCTTC.